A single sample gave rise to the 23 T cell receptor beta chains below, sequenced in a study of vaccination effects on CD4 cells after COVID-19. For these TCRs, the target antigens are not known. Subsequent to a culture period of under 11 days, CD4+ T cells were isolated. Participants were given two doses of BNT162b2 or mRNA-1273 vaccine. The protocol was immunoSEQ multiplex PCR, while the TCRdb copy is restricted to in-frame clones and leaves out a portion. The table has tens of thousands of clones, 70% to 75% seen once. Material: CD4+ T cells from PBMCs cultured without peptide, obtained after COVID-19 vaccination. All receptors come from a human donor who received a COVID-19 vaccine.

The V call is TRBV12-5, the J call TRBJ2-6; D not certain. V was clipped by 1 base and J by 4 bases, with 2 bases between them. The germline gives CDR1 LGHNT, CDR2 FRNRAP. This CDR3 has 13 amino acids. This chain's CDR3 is CASGLGGANVLTF. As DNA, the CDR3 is TGTGCTAGTGGTTTGGGCGGGGCCAACGTCCTGACTTTC.

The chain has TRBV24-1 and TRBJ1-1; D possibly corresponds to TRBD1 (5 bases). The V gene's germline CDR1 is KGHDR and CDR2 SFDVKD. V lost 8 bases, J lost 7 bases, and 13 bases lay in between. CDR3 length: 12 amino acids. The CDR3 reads CATMGRNFEAFF. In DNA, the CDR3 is TGTGCCACCATGGGACGGAACTTTGAAGCTTTCTTT.

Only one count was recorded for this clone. As DNA, the CDR3 is TGTGCCAGCAGCTTAGGGTCTGGAAACACCATATATTTT. Protein sequence: CASSLGSGNTIYF. The chain carries TRBV7-9 and TRBJ1-3; D uncertain. Trimming stripped 1 base from V and 1 base from J, with 2 bases between. Germline CDR1 SEHNR, CDR2 FQNEAQ (reference sequence). The CDR3 length is 13 residues.

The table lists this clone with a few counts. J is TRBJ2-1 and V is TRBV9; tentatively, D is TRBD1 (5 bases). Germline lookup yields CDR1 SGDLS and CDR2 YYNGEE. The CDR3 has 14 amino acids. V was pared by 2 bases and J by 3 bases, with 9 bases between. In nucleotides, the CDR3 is TGTGCCAGCAGCGTCCAGGGTCACTACAATGAGCAGTTCTTC. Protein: CASSVQGHYNEQFF.

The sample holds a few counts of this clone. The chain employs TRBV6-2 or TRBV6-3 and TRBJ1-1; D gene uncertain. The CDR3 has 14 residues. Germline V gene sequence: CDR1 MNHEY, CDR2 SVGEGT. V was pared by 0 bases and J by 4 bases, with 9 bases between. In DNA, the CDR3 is TGTGCCAGCAGTTACTCAGGAAGGGCCACTGAAGCTTTCTTT. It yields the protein CASSYSGRATEAFF.

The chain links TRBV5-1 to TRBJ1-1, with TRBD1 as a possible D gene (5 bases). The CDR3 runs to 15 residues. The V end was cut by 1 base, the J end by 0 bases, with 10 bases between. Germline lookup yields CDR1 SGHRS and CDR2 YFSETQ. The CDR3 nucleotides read TGCGCCAGCAGCTTGTGGGGGGGGATGAACACTGAAGCTTTCTTT. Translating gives CASSLWGGMNTEAFF.

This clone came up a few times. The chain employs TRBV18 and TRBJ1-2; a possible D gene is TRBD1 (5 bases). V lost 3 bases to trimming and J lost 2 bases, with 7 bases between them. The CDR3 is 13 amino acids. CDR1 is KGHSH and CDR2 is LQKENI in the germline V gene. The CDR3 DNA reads TGTGCCAGCTCACCGACAGTAAACTATGGCTACACCTTC. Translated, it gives CASSPTVNYGYTF.

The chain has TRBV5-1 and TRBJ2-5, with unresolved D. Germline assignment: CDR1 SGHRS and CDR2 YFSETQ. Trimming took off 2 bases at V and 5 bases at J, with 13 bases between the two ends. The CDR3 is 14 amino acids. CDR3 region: CASSFDIVRETQYF. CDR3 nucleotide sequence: TGCGCCAGCAGCTTTGATATAGTTAGGGAGACCCAGTACTTC. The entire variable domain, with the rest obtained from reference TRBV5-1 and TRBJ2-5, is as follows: KAGVTQTPRYLIKTRGQQVTLSCSPISGHRSVSWYQQTPGQGLQFLFEYFSETQRNKGNFPGRFSGRQFSNSRSEMNVSTLELGDSALYLCASSFDIVRETQYFGPGTRLLVL.

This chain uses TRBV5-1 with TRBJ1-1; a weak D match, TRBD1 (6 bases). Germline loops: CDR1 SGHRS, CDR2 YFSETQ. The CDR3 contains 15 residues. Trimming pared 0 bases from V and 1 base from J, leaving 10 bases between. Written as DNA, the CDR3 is TGCGCCAGCAGCTTGGTGGCAGGGGCGAACACTGAAGCTTTCTTT. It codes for CASSLVAGANTEAFF.

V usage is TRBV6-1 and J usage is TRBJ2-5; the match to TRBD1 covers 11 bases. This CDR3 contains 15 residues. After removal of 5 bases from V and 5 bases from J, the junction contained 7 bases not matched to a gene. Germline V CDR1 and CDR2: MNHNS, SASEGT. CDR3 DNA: TGTGCCAGCAGTCTCCGCGGGACAGGGGGGGAGACCCAGTACTTC. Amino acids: CASSLRGTGGETQYF.

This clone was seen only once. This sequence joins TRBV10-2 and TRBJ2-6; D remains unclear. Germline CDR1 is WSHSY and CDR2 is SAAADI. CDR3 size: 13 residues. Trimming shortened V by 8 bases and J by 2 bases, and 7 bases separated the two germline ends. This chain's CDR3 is CASASTGANVLTF. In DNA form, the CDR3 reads TGCGCCAGCGCGTCGACTGGGGCCAACGTCCTGACTTTC.

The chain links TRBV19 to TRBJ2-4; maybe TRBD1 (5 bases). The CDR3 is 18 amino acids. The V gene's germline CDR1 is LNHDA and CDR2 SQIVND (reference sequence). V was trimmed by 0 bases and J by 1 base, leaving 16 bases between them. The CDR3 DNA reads TGTGCCAGTAGTATAGATCGGCAGACAGTCCCTGCCAAAAACATTCAGTACTTC. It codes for CASSIDRQTVPAKNIQYF.

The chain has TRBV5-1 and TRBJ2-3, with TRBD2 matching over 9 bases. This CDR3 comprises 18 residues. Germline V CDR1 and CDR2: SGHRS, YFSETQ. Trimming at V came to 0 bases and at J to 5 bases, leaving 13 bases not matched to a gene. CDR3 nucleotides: TGCGCCAGCAGCTTGGGGACCTTAGCGGGGGTGGGCGAAGATACGCAGTATTTT. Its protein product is CASSLGTLAGVGEDTQYF.

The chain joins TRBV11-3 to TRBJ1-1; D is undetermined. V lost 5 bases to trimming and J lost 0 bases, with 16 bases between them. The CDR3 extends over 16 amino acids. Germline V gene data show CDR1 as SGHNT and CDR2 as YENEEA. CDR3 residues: CASSPGAGKMNTEAFF. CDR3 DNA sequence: TGTGCCAGCAGCCCAGGCGCTGGGAAGATGAACACTGAAGCTTTCTTT.

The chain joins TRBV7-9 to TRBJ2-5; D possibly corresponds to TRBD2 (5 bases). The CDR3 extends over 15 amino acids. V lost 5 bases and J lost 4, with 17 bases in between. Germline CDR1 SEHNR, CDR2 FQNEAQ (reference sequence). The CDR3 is CASSQPQLRGETQYF. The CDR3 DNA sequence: TGTGCCAGCAGCCAGCCACAACTCCGGGGAGAGACCCAGTACTTC.

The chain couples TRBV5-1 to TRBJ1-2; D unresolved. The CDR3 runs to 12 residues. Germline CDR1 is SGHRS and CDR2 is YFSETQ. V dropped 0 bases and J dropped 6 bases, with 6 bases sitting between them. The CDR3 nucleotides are TGCGCCAGCAGCTTGGTCAGCGATGGCTACACCTTC. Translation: CASSLVSDGYTF.

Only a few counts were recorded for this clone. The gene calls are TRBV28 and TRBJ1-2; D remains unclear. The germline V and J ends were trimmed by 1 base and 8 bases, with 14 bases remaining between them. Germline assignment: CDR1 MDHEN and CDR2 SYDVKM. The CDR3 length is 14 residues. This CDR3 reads CASSLFVASRGYTF. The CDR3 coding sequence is TGTGCCAGCAGTTTATTCGTGGCTTCGAGGGGCTACACCTTC.

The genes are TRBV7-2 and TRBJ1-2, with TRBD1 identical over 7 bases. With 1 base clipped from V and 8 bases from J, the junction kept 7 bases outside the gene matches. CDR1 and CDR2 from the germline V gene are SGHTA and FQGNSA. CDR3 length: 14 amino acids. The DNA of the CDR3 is TGTGCCAGCAGCTTAGGAGACAGGGTGGGGGGCTACACCTTC. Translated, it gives CASSLGDRVGGYTF.

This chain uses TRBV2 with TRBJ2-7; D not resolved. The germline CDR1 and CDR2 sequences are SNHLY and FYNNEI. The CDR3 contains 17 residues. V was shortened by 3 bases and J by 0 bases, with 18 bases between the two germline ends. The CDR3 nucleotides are TGTGCCAGCAGTGACATCGGCGCCTCCGGCAGCTCCTACGAGCAGTACGTC. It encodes CASSDIGASGSSYEQYV.

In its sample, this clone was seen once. The CDR3 spells CAARRWTAGTEAFF. The DNA for the CDR3 is TGTGCCGCCCGACGTTGGACCGCGGGCACTGAAGCTTTCTTT. This sequence joins TRBV6-5 and TRBJ1-1; D ambiguous. Germline V CDR1 and CDR2: MNHEY, SVGAGI. CDR3 length: 14 residues. V shed 11 bases and J shed 4 bases, with 20 bases lying between them.

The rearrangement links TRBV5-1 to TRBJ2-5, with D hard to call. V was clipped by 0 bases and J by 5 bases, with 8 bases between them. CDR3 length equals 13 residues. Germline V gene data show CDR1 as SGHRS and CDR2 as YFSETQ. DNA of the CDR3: TGCGCCAGCAGCTTGGCCCCTCTGGAGACCCAGTACTTC. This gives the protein CASSLAPLETQYF.

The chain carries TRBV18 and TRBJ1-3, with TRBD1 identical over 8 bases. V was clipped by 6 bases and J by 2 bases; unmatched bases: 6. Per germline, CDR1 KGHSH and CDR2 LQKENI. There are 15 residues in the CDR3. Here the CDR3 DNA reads TGTGCCAGCTCCCCGGACAGGGCGACTGGAAACACCATATATTTT. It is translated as CASSPDRATGNTIYF.

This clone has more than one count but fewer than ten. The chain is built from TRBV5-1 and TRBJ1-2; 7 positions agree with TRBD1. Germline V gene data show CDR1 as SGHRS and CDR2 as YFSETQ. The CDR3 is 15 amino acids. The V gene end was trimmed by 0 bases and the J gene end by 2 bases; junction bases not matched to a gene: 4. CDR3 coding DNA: TGCGCCAGCAGCTTGGCAGACAGGGCAAACTATGGCTACACCTTC. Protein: CASSLADRANYGYTF.